This TCR beta chain was profiled in a study of blood T cell repertoires in COVID-19. The protocol was immunoSEQ multiplex PCR, while the TCRdb copy is restricted to in-frame clones and leaves out a portion. Here the sample spans under 250,000 clones, around nine tenths being singletons. Looked up from germline, CDR1 is SGHRS and CDR2 is YFSETQ. The J segment lost 6 bases and the V segment lost 2 bases, leaving 4 bases of the junction unmatched. CDR3 length equals 15 residues. The receptor's source is a man between 60 and 75 years old who had recovered from COVID-19. V is TRBV5-1 and J is TRBJ2-7; TRBD2 agrees at 14 bases. Sequences were obtained from peripheral blood. For the CDR3, the DNA is TGCGCCAGCAGCTTCTCCGGGACTAGCGGGAGCGAGCAGTACTTC. Translating gives CASSFSGTSGSEQYF.